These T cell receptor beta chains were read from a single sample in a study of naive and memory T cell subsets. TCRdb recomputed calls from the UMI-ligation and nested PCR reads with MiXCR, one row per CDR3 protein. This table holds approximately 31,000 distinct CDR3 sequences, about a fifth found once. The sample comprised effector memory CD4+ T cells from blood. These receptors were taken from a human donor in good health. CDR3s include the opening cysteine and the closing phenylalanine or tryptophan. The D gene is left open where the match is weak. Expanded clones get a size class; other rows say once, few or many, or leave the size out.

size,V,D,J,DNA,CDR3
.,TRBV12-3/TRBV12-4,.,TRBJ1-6,TGTGCCAGCAGTTGGGGGGGGGCGCAAGGTAATTCACCCCTCCACTTT,CASSWGGAQGNSPLHF
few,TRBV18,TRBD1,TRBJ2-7,TGTGCCAGCTCGTACGACAGGGGGGATTCTGAGCAGTACTTC,CASSYDRGDSEQYF
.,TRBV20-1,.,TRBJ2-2,TGCAGTGCTAGAGATTTTAGGCAGGGTAGCACCGGGGAGCTGTTTTTT,CSARDFRQGSTGELFF
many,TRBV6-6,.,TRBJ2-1,TGTGCCAGCACCAGGGTGGCTAATGAGCAGTTCTTC,CASTRVANEQFF
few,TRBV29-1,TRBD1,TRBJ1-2,TGCAGCGAAGGATCGTGGGACAGGGCCTCCGATGGCTACACCTTC,CSEGSWDRASDGYTF
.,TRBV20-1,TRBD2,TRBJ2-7,TGCAGTGCTAGAGGGGGGGGTGCAGGTGTGAGCGAGCAGTACTTC,CSARGGGAGVSEQYF
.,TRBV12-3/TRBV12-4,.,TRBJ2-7,TGTGCCAGCAGTTTAAGGTCTACGGAGTACGAGCAGTACTTC,CASSLRSTEYEQYF
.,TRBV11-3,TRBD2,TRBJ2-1,TGTGCCAGCAGCTCCAGGACTAGCGAGGGGAAAGAGCAGTTCTTC,CASSSRTSEGKEQFF
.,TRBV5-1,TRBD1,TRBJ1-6,TGCGCCAGCAGCCTCGGACAGGGGAATTCACCCCTCCACTTT,CASSLGQGNSPLHF
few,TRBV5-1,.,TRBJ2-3,TGCGCCAGCAGCTTGCGGGGCCTCAGCACAGATACGCAGTATTTT,CASSLRGLSTDTQYF
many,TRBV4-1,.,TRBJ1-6,TGCGCCAGCAGCCGCAACGAGAATTCACCCCTCCACTTT,CASSRNENSPLHF
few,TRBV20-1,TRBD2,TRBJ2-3,TGCAGTGCCCCCCAATTACTAGGGACTAGCGGGAGGGGAGATACGCAGTATTTT,CSAPQLLGTSGRGDTQYF
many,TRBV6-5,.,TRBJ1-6,TGTGCCAGCAGTCGGGGCAATTCACCCCTCCACTTT,CASSRGNSPLHF
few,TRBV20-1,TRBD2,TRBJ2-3,TGCAGTGTGACTAGCGGGTTCCCAGATACGCAGTATTTT,CSVTSGFPDTQYF
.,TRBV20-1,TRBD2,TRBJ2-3,TGCAGTGCTAGAGAGTGGGGACTAGATAAGAATACGCAGTATTTT,CSAREWGLDKNTQYF
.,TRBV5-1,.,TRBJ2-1,TGCGCCAGCAGCTTGGGACCCATTCGTAACAATGAGCAGTTCTTC,CASSLGPIRNNEQFF